In this sample, the clone carrying this T cell receptor (beta chain) turned up a few times. Antigen: not known. The isolated RNA, all of it, was reverse transcribed, so expressed TCRB transcripts were what got sequenced. Produced via immunoSEQ multiplex PCR; TCRdb's table is partial and in-frame only. The sample lists 160,000 or so clones; around 8.4% were seen once. This sample is part of a study of beta chain features in type 1 diabetes. General study results and limits: Compared to healthy donors, patients appeared to have naive, central memory and Treg TCRB repertoires that were more alike. All four CD4+ subsets of Type 1 diabetes patients contained TCRB CDR3s that were moderately but significantly shorter. The study left unresolved whether HLA type influences TCRB rearrangement.

Each of the CD4+ naive, central memory, regulatory and stem cell-like memory populations was sorted via CD45RO/CCR7/CD25/CD127/CD95/CD27. Each sorted population was over 95% pure. This receptor was obtained from a woman between 18 and 29 years old with type 1 diabetes. Sample: central memory CD4+ T cells from blood.

The CDR3 here is CACGVATVGYTF. The CDR3, as DNA: TGTGCCTGCGGGGTCGCGACTGTTGGCTACACCTTC. The chain joins TRBV30 to TRBJ1-2; D is unresolved. The CDR3 loop spans 12 amino acids. CDR1 GTSNPN and CDR2 SVGIG come from the germline V gene (reference sequence). Between the trimmed V and J ends, which lost 6 bases and 7 bases, there was a span of 15 bases.